In its sample, the clone carrying this TCR beta chain was seen many times. Its antigen is still unknown. The sample comes from a study of regulatory T cells in long-lasting Graves disease. Study-level points and caveats: Persistent patients shared under 3,000 public clonotypes among themselves. Newly diagnosed patients shared fewer, at some 900.

Time point given: newly diagnosed GD, antithyroid drugs for less than 3 months. Preparation of the TCR library used RNA extracted from PBMCs. Building the TCR beta libraries relied on iRepertoire HTBI primers, and CDR3 regions underwent Arm-PCR. TCRdb ran MiXCR on the multiplex PCR reads and lists one entry per CDR3 protein. This table has 450,000 to 500,000 distinct CDR3 sequences, 15% to 20% appearing once. In addition, the sample was reused for a study of T cells in Graves' hyperthyroidism and ophthalmopathy. That report notes: Carried out on the TCR CDR3, a first-round RT-PCR used the HTBI primer set.

The receptor's source is a man in his forties or fifties with Graves disease. The source material was peripheral blood mononuclear cells (PBMCs), sampled at new diagnosis, from a patient treated with antithyroid drugs.

The CDR3 loop reads CASSSHGSSLYEQYF. The CDR3 region has the DNA TGTGCCAGCAGCTCCCACGGCAGTAGTCTCTACGAGCAGTACTTC. The V and J genes are TRBV9 and TRBJ2-7; unclear D gene. The CDR3 is 15 amino acids. Per germline, CDR1 SGDLS and CDR2 YYNGEE. V lost 4 bases to trimming and J lost 3 bases, with 17 bases between them.